Included here is one T cell receptor beta chain sequence, with context. Its antigen remains unknown. This table comes from immunoSEQ multiplex PCR, and its TCRdb copy is limited to in-frame clones, with some not included. The profile covers 130,000 to 150,000 clones, with around 91% appearing a single time and more than 1.5% taken by the ten largest. This specimen comes from a study of T cell responses to AZD1222 COVID-19 vaccine. Study as a whole: Pooled together were second doses at about 4 or about 12 weeks. Findings and caveats of the study: Among spike-specific TCRs, nearly half reportedly target unmutated variant regions. Spike-wide vaccine-associated CD4 TCRs dominated at 160-218 and 743-854. Only a handful of AZD1222 recipients were seropositive at baseline.

This CDR3 comprises 17 residues. The clonotype originates from an adult in good health. Sequencing was performed on peripheral blood, taken on day 0 of AZD1222 vaccination. This rearrangement joins TRBV21-1 to TRBJ2-1; the table names TRBD1, a call not compared with the DNA. TRBV21-1 is labeled a pseudogene. CDR3 protein: CASIQDRRRRAYNEQFF. For the CDR3, the DNA is TGTGCCAGCATTCAGGACAGGCGTCGGAGGGCCTACAATGAGCAGTTCTTC.